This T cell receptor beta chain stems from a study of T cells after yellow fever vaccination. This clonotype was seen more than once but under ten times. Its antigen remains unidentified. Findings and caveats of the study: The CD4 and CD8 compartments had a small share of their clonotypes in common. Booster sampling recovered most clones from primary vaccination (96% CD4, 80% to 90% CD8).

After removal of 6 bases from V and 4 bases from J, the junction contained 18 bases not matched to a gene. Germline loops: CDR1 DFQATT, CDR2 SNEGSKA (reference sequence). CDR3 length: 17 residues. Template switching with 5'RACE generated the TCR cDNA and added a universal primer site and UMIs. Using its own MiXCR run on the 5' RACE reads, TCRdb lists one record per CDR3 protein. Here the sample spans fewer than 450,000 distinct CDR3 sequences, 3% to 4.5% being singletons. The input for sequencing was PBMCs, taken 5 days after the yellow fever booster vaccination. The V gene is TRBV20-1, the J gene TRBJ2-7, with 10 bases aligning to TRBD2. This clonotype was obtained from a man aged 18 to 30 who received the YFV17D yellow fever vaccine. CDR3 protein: CSARKLLAGAYLYEQYF. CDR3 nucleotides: TGCAGTGCCCGAAAACTCCTAGCGGGGGCCTACCTATACGAGCAGTACTTC.